This T cell receptor (beta chain) was documented in a study of tumour-infiltrating T cells in Burkitt lymphoma. Study summary: Patients covered every epidemiological subtype of Burkitt lymphoma. Productive clonality predicted overall and progression-free survival.

The CDR3 totals 15 residues. V shed 1 base and J shed 5 bases, with 11 bases lying between them. In germline, CDR1 is LGHNA, CDR2 YSLEER. Repertoires were generated with immunoSEQ multiplex PCR, while TCRdb's copy carries only in-frame clones and drops some. Of around 48,000 clones in the sample, roughly 30% are singletons; the top ten hold 2.9%. The chain links TRBV4-3 to TRBJ2-2; D gene uncertain. This sequence originates from a human donor with Burkitt lymphoma. Sequenced sample: tumor tissue. This CDR3 reads CASSQVSASTGELFF. The DNA of the CDR3 is TGCGCCAGCAGCCAAGTATCAGCCTCTACCGGGGAGCTGTTTTTT.